This paragraph covers one T cell receptor (beta chain) sequence. This CDR3 comprises 15 residues. With 4 bases clipped from V and 4 bases from J, the junction kept 7 bases outside the gene matches. Germline lookup yields CDR1 SEHNR and CDR2 FQNEAQ (reference sequence). These data originate in a study of blood T cell repertoires in COVID-19. Study background: Material from acute and convalescent COVID-19 was sourced from the United States, Italy and Spain. From T cells, B-cell-depleted T cells, or PBMCs came the material, which was cDNA or gDNA.

The authors' processing: Amplification of reference gene primers provided the estimated nucleated cell counts. Produced via immunoSEQ multiplex PCR; TCRdb's table is partial and in-frame only. V and J calls and clone size are those listed in that table; D and trimming were worked out from the DNA. The table has approximately 200,000 clones, around 84% seen once. The material sequenced was peripheral blood. J is TRBJ2-1 and V is TRBV7-9; 7 bases are a match to TRBD2. The origin of this receptor is a man aged 45-65 years who had recovered from COVID-19. The CDR3 spells CASSYEAGAYNEQFF. The CDR3, as DNA: TGTGCCAGCAGCTACGAGGCGGGAGCATACAATGAGCAGTTCTTC. The complete variable domain, with remaining parts taken from reference TRBV7-9 and TRBJ2-1, reads DTGVSQNPRHKITKRGQNVTFRCDPISEHNRLYWYRQTLGQGPEFLTYFQNEAQLEKSRLLSDRFSAERPKGSFSTLEIQRTEQGDSAMYLCASSYEAGAYNEQFFGPGTRLTVL.